This TCR beta chain was sequenced for a study of blood T cell repertoires in COVID-19. Study overall: T cells, B-cell-depleted T cells, or PBMCs supplied cDNA or gDNA.

The junction had 3 bases not matched to a gene; V was cut back by 5 bases and J by 4 bases. This CDR3 spans 15 amino acids. CDR1 is WSHSY, CDR2 SAAADI, per germline. Methods used by the authors: Reference gene primers were amplified, and this amplification served to estimate nucleated cell counts. The method was immunoSEQ multiplex PCR; TCRdb's version includes in-frame clones alone and lacks a portion of them. The V and J calls and clone size come from that table; D and trimming were worked out from the DNA. The data hold about 280,000 clones, with 70% to 90% observed a single time. The source is a woman in her 70s with acute or convalescent COVID-19. The gene calls are TRBV10-2 and TRBJ2-3; 13 bases are a match to TRBD2. The sample taken for sequencing was peripheral blood. Written as DNA, the CDR3 is TGCGCCAGCAGTTATACTAGCGGGGGGGCAGATACGCAGTATTTT. Residues: CASSYTSGGADTQYF.